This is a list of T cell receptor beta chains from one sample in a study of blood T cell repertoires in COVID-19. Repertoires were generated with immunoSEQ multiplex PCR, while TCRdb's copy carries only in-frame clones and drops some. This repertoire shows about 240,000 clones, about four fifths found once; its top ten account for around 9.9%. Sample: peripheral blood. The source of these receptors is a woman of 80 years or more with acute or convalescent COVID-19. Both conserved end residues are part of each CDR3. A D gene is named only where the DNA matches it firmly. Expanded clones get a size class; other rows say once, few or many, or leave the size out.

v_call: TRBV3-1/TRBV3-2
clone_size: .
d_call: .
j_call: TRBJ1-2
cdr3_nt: TGTGCCAGCAGCCAAGATAGAGGGAGAGGAGGCTACACCTTC
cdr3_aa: CASSQDRGRGGYTF

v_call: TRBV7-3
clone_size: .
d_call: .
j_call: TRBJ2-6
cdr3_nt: TGTGCCAGCAGCTTAAACGCAGGGTCCAACGTCCTGACTTTC
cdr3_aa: CASSLNAGSNVLTF

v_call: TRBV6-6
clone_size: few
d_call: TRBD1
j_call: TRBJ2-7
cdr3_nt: TGTGCCAGCAGTGGGCACGAGGGGGCGAATCGGTACGAGCAGTACTTC
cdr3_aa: CASSGHEGANRYEQYF

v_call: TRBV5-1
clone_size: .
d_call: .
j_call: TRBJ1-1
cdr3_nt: TGCGCCAGCAGAGAGGGAGACACTGAAGCTTTCTTT
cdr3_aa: CASREGDTEAFF

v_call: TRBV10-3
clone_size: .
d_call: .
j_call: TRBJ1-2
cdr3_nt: TGTGCCATCAGTGAGAACTACAGGGATGGCTACACCTTC
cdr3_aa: CAISENYRDGYTF

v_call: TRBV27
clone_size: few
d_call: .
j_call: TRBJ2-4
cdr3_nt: TGTGCCAGCAGTGAGGGTGGAAGGCAGCAAAACATTCAGTACTTC
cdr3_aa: CASSEGGRQQNIQYF

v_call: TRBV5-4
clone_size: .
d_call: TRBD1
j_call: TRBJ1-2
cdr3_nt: TGTGCCAGCAGGGGACAGGTCGGCTATGGCTACACCTTC
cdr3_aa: CASRGQVGYGYTF

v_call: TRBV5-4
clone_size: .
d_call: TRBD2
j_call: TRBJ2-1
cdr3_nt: TGTGCCAGCAGCTTGGACAGCGGGGGAACCTACAATGAGCAGTTCTTC
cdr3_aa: CASSLDSGGTYNEQFF

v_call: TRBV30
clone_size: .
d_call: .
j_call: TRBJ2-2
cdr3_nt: TGTGCCTGGAGCCGCGACGGAGGAGGCGGGGAGCTGTTTTTT
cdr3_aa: CAWSRDGGGGELFF

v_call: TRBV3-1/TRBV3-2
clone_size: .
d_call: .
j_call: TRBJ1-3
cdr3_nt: TGTGCCAGCAGCCAAGGGGCCGGGATACAAGGAAGAAACACCATATATTTT
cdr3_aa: CASSQGAGIQGRNTIYF

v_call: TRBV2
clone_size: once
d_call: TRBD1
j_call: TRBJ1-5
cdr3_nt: TGTGCCACCAGGACAGGGGGCAGAATGGATCAGCCCCAGCATTTT
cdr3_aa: CATRTGGRMDQPQHF

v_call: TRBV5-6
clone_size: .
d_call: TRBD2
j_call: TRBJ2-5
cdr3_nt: TGTGCCAGTAACGGACTAGGAGGAGGGTTACAAGAGACCCAGTACTTC
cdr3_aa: CASNGLGGGLQETQYF

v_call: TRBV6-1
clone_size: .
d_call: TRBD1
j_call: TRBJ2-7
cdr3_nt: TGTGCCAGCACCGACAGGGCCTACGAGCAGTACTTC
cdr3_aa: CASTDRAYEQYF

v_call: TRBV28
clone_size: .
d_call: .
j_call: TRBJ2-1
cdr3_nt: TGTGCCAGCAGTTGGGCGGGGGCTTTGTACAATGAGCAGTTCTTC
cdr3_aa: CASSWAGALYNEQFF

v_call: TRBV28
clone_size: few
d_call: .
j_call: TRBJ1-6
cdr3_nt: TGTGCCAGCAGGTCGCAGGGTTACGATAATTCACCCCTCCACTTT
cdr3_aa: CASRSQGYDNSPLHF

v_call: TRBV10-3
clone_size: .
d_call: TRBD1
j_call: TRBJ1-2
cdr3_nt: TGTGCCATCAGTCGGGACAGCTATGGCTACACCTTC
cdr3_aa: CAISRDSYGYTF

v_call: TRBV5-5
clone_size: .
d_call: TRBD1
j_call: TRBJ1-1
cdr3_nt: TGTGCCAGCAGCTTGGGCCGGGACAGCTTT
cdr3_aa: CASSLGRDSF

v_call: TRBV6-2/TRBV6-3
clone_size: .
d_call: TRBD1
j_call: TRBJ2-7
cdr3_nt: TGTGCCAGCAGTTCGCCCCTGACAGGGGGCTACGAGCAGTACTTC
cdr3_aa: CASSSPLTGGYEQYF

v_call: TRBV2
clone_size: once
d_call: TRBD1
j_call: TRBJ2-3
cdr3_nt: TGTGCCAGCAGTGTACAGGGGCTAAGCACAGATACGCAGTATTTT
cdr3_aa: CASSVQGLSTDTQYF

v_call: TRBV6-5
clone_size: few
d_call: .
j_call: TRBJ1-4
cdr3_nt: TGTGCCAGCAGTTACTCTTGGCAGGGAGGAGAAAAACTGTTTTTT
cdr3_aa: CASSYSWQGGEKLFF